Following are 14 T cell receptor beta chains from one sample sequenced in a study of identical twins (dated by TCRdb to the mid-2010s). Library method: 5' RACE. The run used an Illumina HiSeq 2000. TCRdb took the public reads, trimmed them with fastp at Q25, ran MiXCR for clone calling and kept in-frame beta chains. For every CDR3 protein sequence, its rows merge into one entry that carries the most common genes and DNA. For this sample the table gives just under 650,000 distinct CDR3 sequences, of which less than 9% were detected only once. 1.5% to 2% of the sample is in the top ten clones. A further study also used this sample, focusing on yellow fever vaccine responses in identical twins.

The sequenced sample was PBMCs. These receptor sequences come from a woman aged 18-29 years in good health.

This clonotype was counted between two and nine times. This chain uses TRBV25-1 with TRBJ2-7; 9 bases are shared with TRBD2. CDR3 length: 16 residues. Germline V gene sequence: CDR1 MGHDK, CDR2 SYGVNS. The V and J ends lost 4 bases and 4 bases, in that order; junction bases with no gene match: 11. CDR3 nucleotides: TGTGCCAGCAGTGGGGGGGGGGCTAGCGGGATGTACGAGCAGTACTTC. Its translation is CASSGGGASGMYEQYF.

The genes are TRBV11-2 and TRBJ2-7, with D possibly TRBD2 on 5 matching bases. There are 13 residues in the CDR3. In germline, CDR1 is SGHAT, CDR2 FQNNGV. Trimming took 1 base from V and 4 from J, leaving 8 bases between them. The DNA for the CDR3 is TGTGCCAGCAGCTTAGTTGGGGAGTACGAGCAGTACGTC. This sequence encodes CASSLVGEYEQYV.

The J gene is TRBJ2-1, the V gene TRBV27, with a weak D call TRBD1 (6 bases). Trimming removed 6 bases at V and 1 base at J, with 10 bases between. Per the germline V gene, CDR1 is MNHEY and CDR2 is SMNVEV (reference sequence). CDR3 size: 14 residues. The CDR3 bases are TGTGCCAGCAGCAGGGGTGTGTCCTACAATGAGCAGTTCTTC. Its protein product is CASSRGVSYNEQFF.

There are many counts of this clonotype. The chain employs TRBV12-3 or TRBV12-4 and TRBJ2-2; 12 nucleotides match TRBD2. J gave up 8 bases and V 6 bases, and 10 bases lay outside the gene matches. This CDR3 region has 16 residues. The chain's CDR3 is CASRSSGGAGVGELFF. The DNA of the CDR3 is TGTGCCAGCAGGTCTAGCGGGGGGGCCGGCGTAGGGGAGCTGTTTTTT.

The table lists this clonotype with many counts. The chain combines TRBV7-6 with TRBJ2-2, with TRBD2 matching over 11 bases. CDR3 length: 15 amino acids. Losses at the gene ends were 6 bases for V and 3 bases for J; bases not matched to a gene: 3. Germline CDR1 is SGHVS and CDR2 is FNYEAQ. CDR3 in DNA: TGTGCCAGCAGGACGGGACTAGCGGACACCGGGGAGCTGTTTTTT. This gives the protein CASRTGLADTGELFF.

The sample holds a few counts of this clonotype. The V call is TRBV28, the J call TRBJ2-1; the D is unclear. Trimming removed 5 bases at V and 9 bases at J, with 11 bases between. Germline V gene data show CDR1 as MDHEN and CDR2 as SYDVKM. This CDR3 is 12 amino acids long. CDR3 DNA: TGTGCCAGCAGTCTCCGTGGGTCTGAGCAGTTCTTC. As protein: CASSLRGSEQFF.

This clonotype was detected ten times or more. DNA of the CDR3: TGTGCCAGCAGCACCCAGCACGGGGAATTAGCCTACGAGCAGTACGTC. This encodes CASSTQHGELAYEQYV. The V call is TRBV11-2, the J call TRBJ2-7, with D tentatively TRBD2 (5 bases). Trimming cost V 5 bases and J 2 bases, with 19 bases left between them. Germline V gene sequence: CDR1 SGHAT, CDR2 FQNNGV. The CDR3 totals 16 residues.

This clonotype has a handful of counts. J is TRBJ2-7 and V is TRBV12-3 or TRBV12-4; D possibly corresponds to TRBD1 (6 bases). The CDR3 spans 15 residues. Trimming took 4 bases from V and 3 from J, leaving 16 bases between them. CDR3 DNA sequence: TGTGCCAGCAGTTCGCCCGGGACAATTCGCTACGAGCAGTACTTC. Protein sequence: CASSSPGTIRYEQYF.

The J gene is TRBJ2-1, the V gene TRBV20-1; possible D gene TRBD2, 7 bases. The CDR3 spans 11 residues. Trimming stripped 5 bases from V and 9 bases from J, with 11 bases between. Germline loops: CDR1 DFQATT, CDR2 SNEGSKA (reference sequence). CDR3 coding DNA: TGCAGTGCTCGGGGGGCAGGTGAGCAGTTCTTC. It yields the protein CSARGAGEQFF.

This clonotype was picked up a small number of times. The chain carries TRBV27 and TRBJ2-3; 9 bases are shared with TRBD2. Germline V CDR1 and CDR2: MNHEY, SMNVEV (reference sequence). The CDR3 spans 16 residues. Germline trimming cut 0 bases from V and 2 bases from J; bases unmatched to any gene: 3. CDR3 DNA: TGTGCCAGCAGTTTATCTGCTAGCGGGGACACAGATACGCAGTATTTT. Protein: CASSLSASGDTDTQYF.

Many counts were recorded for this clonotype. The rearrangement links TRBV10-3 to TRBJ1-6; a weak D match, TRBD1 (5 bases). V lost 0 bases and J lost 10, with 13 bases in between. Germline values: CDR1 ENHRY, CDR2 SYGVKD. This CDR3 contains 15 residues. The CDR3 coding sequence is TGTGCCATCAGTGAGTCCCAAGGGGCCGCATCACCCCTCCACTTT. It encodes CAISESQGAASPLHF.

In its sample, this clonotype was seen a few times. V and J are TRBV7-2 and TRBJ2-5; possible D gene TRBD2, 5 bases. Germline loops: CDR1 SGHTA, CDR2 FQGNSA. Trimming pared 3 bases from V and 5 bases from J, leaving 16 bases between. There are 15 residues in the CDR3. In DNA, the CDR3 is TGTGCCAGCAGCTTGAGAAGCGCCCGAGGGGAGACCCAGTACTTC. This sequence encodes CASSLRSARGETQYF.

Ten or more counts support this clonotype. The chain recombines TRBV24-1 with TRBJ2-1, with 14 bases lining up with TRBD2. There are 15 residues in the CDR3. The V segment lost 5 bases and the J segment 6 bases; nucleotides outside the gene matches: 2. CDR1 is KGHDR, CDR2 SFDVKD, per germline. The CDR3 DNA follows: TGTGCCACCAGTGGACTAGCGGGAGGGATCAATGAGCAGTTCTTC. Its protein product is CATSGLAGGINEQFF.

This clonotype was recorded at least ten times. The V call is TRBV15, the J call TRBJ2-7; 7 positions match TRBD1. After removal of 3 bases from V and 0 bases from J, the junction contained 8 bases not matched to a gene. Germline V CDR1 and CDR2: LNHNV, YYDKDF (reference sequence). This CDR3 is built from 16 residues. The DNA for the CDR3 is TGTGCCACCAGCAGCCGGGACAGAAAACTCTCCTACGAGCAGTACGTC. It encodes CATSSRDRKLSYEQYV.